The rows below give T cell receptor beta chains drawn from one sample of a study of regulatory T cells in long-lasting Graves disease. In TCRdb, the multiplex PCR reads were re-called with MiXCR into one record per CDR3 protein. Of over 300,000 distinct CDR3 sequences listed, 15% to 20% were seen once; the top ten hold approximately 31%. Sequenced material: peripheral blood mononuclear cells (PBMCs), taken when the disease was refractory, from a patient treated with antithyroid drugs. The receptors shown here come from a female donor with Graves disease. The CDR3 runs from the conserved cysteine through the conserved F or W. A D gene is named only where the DNA matches it firmly. Clone size is given for some rows only: seen once, a few or many times, or a class if the clone is expanded.

V gene	J gene	D gene	clone size	CDR3 DNA	CDR3 protein
TRBV3-1	TRBJ1-2	TRBD1	few	TGTGCCAGCAGCCAAGACCACAGGGGTCGGTATGGCTACACCTTC	CASSQDHRGRYGYTF
TRBV7-7	TRBJ2-2	.	.	TGTGCTAGCAGCCCTACCCCCTCCTGGGGTACCGGGGAGCTGTTTTTT	CASSPTPSWGTGELFF
TRBV10-1	TRBJ1-1	.	few	TGCGCCAGCAGTCTCTACAGGAGCACTGAAGCTTTCTTT	CASSLYRSTEAFF
TRBV20-1	TRBJ2-7	.	.	TGCAGTGCTAGGATCTCCGAGCAGTACTTC	CSARISEQYF
TRBV11-2	TRBJ2-5	.	few	TGTGCCAGCAGCTTGGAGATCGGCAGGGTTGAGACCCAGTACTTC	CASSLEIGRVETQYF
TRBV18	TRBJ2-2	.	many	TGTGCCAGCTCACCCATGACGGACTACACCGGGGAGCTGTTTTTT	CASSPMTDYTGELFF
TRBV29-1	TRBJ2-3	.	.	TGCAGCGTTGATGCGGCAGCGAGCACAGATACGCAGTATTTT	CSVDAAASTDTQYF
TRBV19	TRBJ2-7	TRBD1	few	TGTGCCAGTAGTAGGGTCCGGGACAGGGCCTACGAGCAGTACTTC	CASSRVRDRAYEQYF
TRBV7-9	TRBJ1-2	TRBD1	few	TGTGCCAGCTTCCAGACGACAGGGGTGGATCATGGCTACACCTTC	CASFQTTGVDHGYTF
TRBV7-6	TRBJ2-5	.	.	TGTGCCAGCAGCGAAGAGCGGGCCCTACAAGAGACCCAGTACTTC	CASSEERALQETQYF
TRBV24-1	TRBJ1-2	TRBD1	many	TGTGCCACCAGTGACCCGGGACAGGGTTCCTATGGCTACACCTTC	CATSDPGQGSYGYTF
TRBV5-1	TRBJ1-3	TRBD1	.	TGCGCCAGCAGCTTGAACCCCGGGACAGCTGGAAACACCATATATTTT	CASSLNPGTAGNTIYF
TRBV11-2	TRBJ2-2	TRBD1	few	TGTGCCAGCAGCCCGACGACAGGGGGCCGCACCGGGGAGCTGTTTTTT	CASSPTTGGRTGELFF
TRBV7-2	TRBJ1-1	TRBD1	many	TGTGCCAGCAGCAAAGCAGGGGGCAGGACTGAAGCTTTCTTT	CASSKAGGRTEAFF
TRBV7-9	TRBJ1-2	.	few	TGTGCCAGCAGCTTACGACCCGGGGATGGCTACACCTTC	CASSLRPGDGYTF
TRBV2	TRBJ2-7	.	many	TGTGCCAGCAGGGAAAAACGCGGACCCTACGAGCAGTACTTC	CASREKRGPYEQYF